The source of this T cell receptor beta chain is a study of blood T cell repertoires in COVID-19. Looking at the study overall: Specimens from acute and convalescent COVID-19 originated in the United States, Italy and Spain.

The assay was immunoSEQ multiplex PCR, and TCRdb's table has in-frame clones only and misses some. The sample carries roughly 67,000 clones, approximately 87% recorded once. Germline lookup yields CDR1 LNHDA and CDR2 SQIVND (reference sequence). The J segment lost 3 bases and the V segment lost 4 bases, leaving 7 bases of the junction unmatched. This CDR3 contains 16 residues. This receptor was obtained from a woman aged 55-70 years with acute or convalescent COVID-19. The chain is built from TRBV19 and TRBJ2-2, with TRBD1 matching 8 bases. The sample consisted of peripheral blood. The CDR3: CASSRQGKGDTGELFF. The DNA for the CDR3 is TGTGCCAGTAGTAGACAGGGGAAGGGGGACACCGGGGAGCTGTTTTTT.